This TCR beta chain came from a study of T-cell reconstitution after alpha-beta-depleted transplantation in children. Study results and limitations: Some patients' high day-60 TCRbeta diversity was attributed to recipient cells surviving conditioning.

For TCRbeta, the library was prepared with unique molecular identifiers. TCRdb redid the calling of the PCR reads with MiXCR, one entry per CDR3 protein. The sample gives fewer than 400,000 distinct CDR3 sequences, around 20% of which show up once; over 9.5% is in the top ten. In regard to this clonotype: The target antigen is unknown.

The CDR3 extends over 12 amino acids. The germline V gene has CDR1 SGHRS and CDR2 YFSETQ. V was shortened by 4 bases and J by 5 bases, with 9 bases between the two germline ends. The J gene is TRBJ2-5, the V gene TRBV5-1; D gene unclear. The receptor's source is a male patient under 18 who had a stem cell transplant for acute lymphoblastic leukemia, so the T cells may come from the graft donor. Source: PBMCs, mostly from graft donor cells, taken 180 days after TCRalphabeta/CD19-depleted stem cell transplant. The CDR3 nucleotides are TGCGCCAGCAGCAAGGACCTGGAGACCCAGTACTTC. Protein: CASSKDLETQYF.